A single T cell receptor (beta chain) is shown here with its context. The entry originates in a study of blood T cell repertoires in COVID-19. Study as a whole: Collection of acute and convalescent COVID-19 samples took place in the United States, Italy and Spain. PBMCs, B-cell-depleted T cells, or T cells provided the cDNA or gDNA that made up the material.

V shed 3 bases, J shed 2 bases, and the junction held 9 bases outside the gene matches. CDR3 size: 17 residues. The V gene's germline CDR1 is LNHDA and CDR2 SQIVND (reference sequence). In the authors' workflow: Estimation of nucleated cell counts was performed using reference gene primer amplification. Sequencing was performed with immunoSEQ multiplex PCR; in TCRdb, only in-frame clones are kept and a portion is missing. The DNA was the basis for D and trimming; V, J and clone size are from that table. The sample records 280,000 or so clones, about 83% being singletons. The genes are TRBV19 and TRBJ1-5; 8 bases align to TRBD1. The specimen was peripheral blood. This receptor was identified in a woman between 45 and 65 years old who had recovered from COVID-19. The CDR3 DNA is TGTGCCAGTAGTATGAGGGCAGGGGGCGGGGGCAATCAGCCCCAGCATTTT. This codes for CASSMRAGGGGNQPQHF.